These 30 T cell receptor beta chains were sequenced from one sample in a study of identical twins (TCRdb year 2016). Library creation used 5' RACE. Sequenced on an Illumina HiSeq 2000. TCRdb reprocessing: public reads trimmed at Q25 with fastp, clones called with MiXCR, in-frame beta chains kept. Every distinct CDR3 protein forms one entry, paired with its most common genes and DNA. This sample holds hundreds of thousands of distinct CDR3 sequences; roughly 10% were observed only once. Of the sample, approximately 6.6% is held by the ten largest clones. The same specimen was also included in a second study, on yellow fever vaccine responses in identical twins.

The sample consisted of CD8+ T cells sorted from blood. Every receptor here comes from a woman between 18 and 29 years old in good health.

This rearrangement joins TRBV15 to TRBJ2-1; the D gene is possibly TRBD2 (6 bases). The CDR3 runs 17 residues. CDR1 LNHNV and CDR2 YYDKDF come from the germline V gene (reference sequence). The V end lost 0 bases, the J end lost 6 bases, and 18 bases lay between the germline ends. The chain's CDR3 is CATSRDEGRWSINEQFF. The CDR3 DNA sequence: TGTGCCACCAGCAGAGATGAGGGGAGGTGGTCGATCAATGAGCAGTTCTTC. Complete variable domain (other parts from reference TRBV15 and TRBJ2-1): DAMVIQNPRYQVTQFGKPVTLSCSQTLNHNVMYWYQQKSSQAPKLLFHYYDKDFNNEADTPDNFQSRRPNTSFCFLDIRSPGLGDTAMYLCATSRDEGRWSINEQFFGPGTRLTVL.

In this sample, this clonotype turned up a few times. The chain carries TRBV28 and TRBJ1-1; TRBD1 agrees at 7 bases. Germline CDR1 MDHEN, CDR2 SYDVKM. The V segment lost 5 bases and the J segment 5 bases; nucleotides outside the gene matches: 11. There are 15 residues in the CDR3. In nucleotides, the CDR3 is TGTGCCAGCAGTAAGGAAAGGGGGCGAGCTACTGAAGCTTTCTTT. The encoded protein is CASSKERGRATEAFF.

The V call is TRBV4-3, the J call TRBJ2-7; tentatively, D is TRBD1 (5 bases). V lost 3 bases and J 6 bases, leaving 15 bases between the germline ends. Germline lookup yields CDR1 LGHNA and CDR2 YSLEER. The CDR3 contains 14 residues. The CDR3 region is CASSQARVSGEQYF. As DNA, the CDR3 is TGCGCCAGCAGCCAGGCCAGGGTCTCGGGCGAGCAGTACTTC.

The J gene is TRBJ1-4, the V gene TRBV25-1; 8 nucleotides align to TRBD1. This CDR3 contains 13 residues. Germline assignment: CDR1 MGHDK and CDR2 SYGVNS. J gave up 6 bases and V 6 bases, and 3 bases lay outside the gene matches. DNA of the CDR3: TGTGCCAGCAGACAGGGGGGTCATGAAAAACTGTTTTTT. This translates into CASRQGGHEKLFF.

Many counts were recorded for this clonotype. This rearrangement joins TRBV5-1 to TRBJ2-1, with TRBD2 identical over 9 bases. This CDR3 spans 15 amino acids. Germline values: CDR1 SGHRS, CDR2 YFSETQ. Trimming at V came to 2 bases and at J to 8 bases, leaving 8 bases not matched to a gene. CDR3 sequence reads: CASSLFSGGSDEQFF. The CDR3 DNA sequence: TGCGCCAGCAGCTTATTTAGCGGGGGCTCCGATGAGCAGTTCTTC.

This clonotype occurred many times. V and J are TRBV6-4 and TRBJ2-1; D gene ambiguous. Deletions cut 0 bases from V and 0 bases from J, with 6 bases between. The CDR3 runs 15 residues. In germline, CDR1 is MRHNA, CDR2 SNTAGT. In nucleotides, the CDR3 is TGTGCCAGCAGTGACTCGTATTACTCCTACAATGAGCAGTTCTTC. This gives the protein CASSDSYYSYNEQFF.

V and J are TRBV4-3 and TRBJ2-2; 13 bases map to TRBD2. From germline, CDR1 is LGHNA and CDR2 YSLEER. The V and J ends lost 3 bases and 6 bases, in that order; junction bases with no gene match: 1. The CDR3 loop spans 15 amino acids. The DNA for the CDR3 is TGCGCCAGCAGCCAGGGACTAGCGGGATCCGGGGAGCTGTTTTTT. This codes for CASSQGLAGSGELFF.

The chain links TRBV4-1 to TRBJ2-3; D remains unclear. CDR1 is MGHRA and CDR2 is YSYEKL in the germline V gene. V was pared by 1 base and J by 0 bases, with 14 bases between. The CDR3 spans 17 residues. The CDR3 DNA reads TGCGCCAGCAGCCAAGCACCCTTCCTTGGGAGCACAGATACGCAGTATTTT. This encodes CASSQAPFLGSTDTQYF.

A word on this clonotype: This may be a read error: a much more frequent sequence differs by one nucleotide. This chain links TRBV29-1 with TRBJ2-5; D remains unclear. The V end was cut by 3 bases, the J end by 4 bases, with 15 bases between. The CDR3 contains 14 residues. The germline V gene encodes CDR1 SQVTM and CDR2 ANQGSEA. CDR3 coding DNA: TGCAGCGTTGATTATGACCGGTGGCTAGAGACCCAGTACTTC. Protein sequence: CSVDYDRWLETQYF.

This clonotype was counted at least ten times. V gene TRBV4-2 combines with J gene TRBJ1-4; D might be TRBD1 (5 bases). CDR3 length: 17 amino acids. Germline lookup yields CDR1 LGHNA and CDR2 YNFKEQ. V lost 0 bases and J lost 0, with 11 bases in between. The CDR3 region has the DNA TGTGCCAGCAGCCAAGATGGGGCGGCATCAACTAATGAAAAACTGTTTTTT. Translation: CASSQDGAASTNEKLFF.

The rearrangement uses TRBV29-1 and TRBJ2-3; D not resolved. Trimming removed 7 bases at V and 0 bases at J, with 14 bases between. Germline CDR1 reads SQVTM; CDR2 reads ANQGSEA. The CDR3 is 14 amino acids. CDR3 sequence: CSGGRVSSTDTQYF. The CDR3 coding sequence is TGCAGCGGTGGACGGGTTTCTAGCACAGATACGCAGTATTTT.

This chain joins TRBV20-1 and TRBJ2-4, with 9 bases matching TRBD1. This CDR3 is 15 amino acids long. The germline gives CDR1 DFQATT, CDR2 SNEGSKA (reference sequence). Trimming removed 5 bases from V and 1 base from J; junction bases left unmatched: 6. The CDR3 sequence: CSAEHGQGAKNIQYF. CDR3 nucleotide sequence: TGCAGTGCTGAACATGGACAGGGGGCCAAAAACATTCAGTACTTC.

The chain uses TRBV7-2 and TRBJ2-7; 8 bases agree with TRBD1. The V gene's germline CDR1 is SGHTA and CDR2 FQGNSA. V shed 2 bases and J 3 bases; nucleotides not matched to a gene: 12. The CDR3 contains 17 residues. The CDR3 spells CASSLLLGQGDYYEQYF. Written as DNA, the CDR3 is TGTGCCAGCAGCTTACTCCTCGGACAGGGAGATTACTACGAGCAGTACTTC.

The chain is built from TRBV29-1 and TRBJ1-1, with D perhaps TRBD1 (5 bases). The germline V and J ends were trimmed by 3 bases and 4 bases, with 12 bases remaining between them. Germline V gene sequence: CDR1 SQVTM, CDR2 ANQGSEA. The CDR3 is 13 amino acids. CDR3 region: CSVDGARGTEAFF. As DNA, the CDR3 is TGCAGCGTTGACGGGGCCCGGGGCACTGAAGCTTTCTTT.

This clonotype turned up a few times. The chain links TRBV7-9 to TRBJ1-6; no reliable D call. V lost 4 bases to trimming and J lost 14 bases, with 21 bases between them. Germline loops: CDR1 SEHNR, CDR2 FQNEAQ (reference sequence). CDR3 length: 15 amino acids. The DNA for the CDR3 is TGTGCCAGCAGCTCGGACGGGCGGCGGGGTTGGACCCTCCACTTT. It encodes CASSSDGRRGWTLHF.

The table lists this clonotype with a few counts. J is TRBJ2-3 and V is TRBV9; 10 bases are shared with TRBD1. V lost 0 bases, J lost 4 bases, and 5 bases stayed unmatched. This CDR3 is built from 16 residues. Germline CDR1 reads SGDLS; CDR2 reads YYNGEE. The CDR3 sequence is CASSVEGQGIADTQYF. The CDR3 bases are TGTGCCAGCAGCGTAGAGGGACAGGGGATTGCAGATACGCAGTATTTT.

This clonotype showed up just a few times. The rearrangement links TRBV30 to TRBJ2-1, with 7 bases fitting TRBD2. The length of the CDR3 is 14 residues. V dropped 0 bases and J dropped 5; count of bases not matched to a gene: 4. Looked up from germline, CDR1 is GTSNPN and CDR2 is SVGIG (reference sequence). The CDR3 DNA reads TGTGCCTGGAGTGTAGGGCTAGCGGACAATGAGCAGTTCTTC. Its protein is CAWSVGLADNEQFF.

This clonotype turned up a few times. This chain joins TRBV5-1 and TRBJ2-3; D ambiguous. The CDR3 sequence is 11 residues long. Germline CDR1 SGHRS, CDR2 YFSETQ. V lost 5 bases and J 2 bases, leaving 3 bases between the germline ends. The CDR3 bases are TGCGCCAGCAGGTACACAGATACGCAGTATTTT. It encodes CASRYTDTQYF.

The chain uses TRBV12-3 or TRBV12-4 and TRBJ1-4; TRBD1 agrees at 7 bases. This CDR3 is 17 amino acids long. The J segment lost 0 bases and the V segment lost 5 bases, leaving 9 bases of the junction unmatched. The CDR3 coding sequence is TGTGCCAGCAGTCAAACAGGGGCTGGAACAACTAATGAAAAACTGTTTTTT. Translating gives CASSQTGAGTTNEKLFF.

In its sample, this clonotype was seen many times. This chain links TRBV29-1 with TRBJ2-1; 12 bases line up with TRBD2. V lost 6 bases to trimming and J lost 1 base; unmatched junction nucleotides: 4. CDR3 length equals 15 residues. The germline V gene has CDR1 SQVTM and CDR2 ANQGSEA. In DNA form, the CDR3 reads TGCAGCGTCCCGACTAGCGGGAGTTCCTACAATGAGCAGTTCTTC. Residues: CSVPTSGSSYNEQFF.

The CDR3 bases are TGTGCCAGCAGTGAGTACAGGGGGTTAATCTTCGACGAGCAGTACTTC. This encodes CASSEYRGLIFDEQYF. J is TRBJ2-7 and V is TRBV6-1; TRBD1 matches at 8 bases. V gave up 3 bases and J gave up 5 bases; unmatched junction bases: 12. The CDR3 contains 16 residues. Germline CDR1 MNHNS, CDR2 SASEGT.

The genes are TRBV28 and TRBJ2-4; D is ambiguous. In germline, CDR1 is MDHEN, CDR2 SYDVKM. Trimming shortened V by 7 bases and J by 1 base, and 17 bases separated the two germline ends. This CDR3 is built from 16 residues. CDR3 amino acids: CASNSSPYGAKNIQYF. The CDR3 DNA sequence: TGTGCCAGCAATTCCTCTCCTTATGGGGCCAAAAACATTCAGTACTTC.

In nucleotides, the CDR3 is TGTGCCAGCAGCCAAGAAGGAAGGGGCGACACCGGGGAGCTGTTTTTT. Residues: CASSQEGRGDTGELFF. This sequence joins TRBV3-1 and TRBJ2-2; tentatively, D is TRBD1 (5 bases). CDR1 is LGHDT and CDR2 is YNNKEL in the germline V gene (reference sequence). The CDR3 sequence is 16 residues long. Trimming removed 0 bases at V and 3 bases at J, with 11 bases between.

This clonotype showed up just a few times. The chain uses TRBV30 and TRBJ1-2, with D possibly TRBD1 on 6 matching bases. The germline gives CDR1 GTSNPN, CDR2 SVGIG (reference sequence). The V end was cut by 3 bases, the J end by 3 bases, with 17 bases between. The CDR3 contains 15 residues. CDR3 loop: CAWRATTGIDYGYTF. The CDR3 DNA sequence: TGTGCCTGGAGGGCAACTACAGGGATCGACTATGGCTACACCTTC.

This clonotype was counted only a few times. CDR3 sequence (DNA): TGCAGTGCTTTCTCGCAGGGGGGTCAGCCCCAGCATTTT. This sequence encodes CSAFSQGGQPQHF. The chain links TRBV20-1 to TRBJ1-5; TRBD1 matches at 7 bases. With V trimmed by 5 bases and J by 6 bases, 7 bases remained unmatched. Germline CDR1 reads DFQATT; CDR2 reads SNEGSKA (reference sequence). The CDR3 is 13 amino acids.

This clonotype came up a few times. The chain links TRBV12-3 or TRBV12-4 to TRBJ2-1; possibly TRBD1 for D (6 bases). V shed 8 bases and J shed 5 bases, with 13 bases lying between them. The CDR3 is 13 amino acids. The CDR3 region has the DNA TGTGCCAGCTGCGAGGGGGTGAACAATGAGCAGTTCTTC. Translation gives CASCEGVNNEQFF.

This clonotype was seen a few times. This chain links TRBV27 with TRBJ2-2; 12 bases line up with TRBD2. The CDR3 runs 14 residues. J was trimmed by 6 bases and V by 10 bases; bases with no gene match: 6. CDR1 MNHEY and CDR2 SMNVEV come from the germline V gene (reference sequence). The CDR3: CATRLAGAAGELFF. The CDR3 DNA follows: TGTGCCACCCGACTAGCGGGAGCGGCCGGGGAGCTGTTTTTT.

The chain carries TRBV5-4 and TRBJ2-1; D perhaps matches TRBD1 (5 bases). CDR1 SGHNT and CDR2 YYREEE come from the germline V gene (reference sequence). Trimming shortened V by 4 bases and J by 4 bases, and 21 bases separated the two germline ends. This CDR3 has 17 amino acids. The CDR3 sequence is CASSEFPGDSSYNEQFF. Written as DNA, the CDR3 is TGTGCCAGCAGCGAGTTTCCCGGAGACAGCTCTTACAATGAGCAGTTCTTC.

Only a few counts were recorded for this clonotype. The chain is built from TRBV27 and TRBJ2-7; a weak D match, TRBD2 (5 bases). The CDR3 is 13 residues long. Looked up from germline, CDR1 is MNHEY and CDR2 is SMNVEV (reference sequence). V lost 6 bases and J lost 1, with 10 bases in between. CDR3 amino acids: CASRRTDSYEQYF. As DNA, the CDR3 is TGTGCCAGCAGGAGGACTGATTCCTACGAGCAGTACTTC.

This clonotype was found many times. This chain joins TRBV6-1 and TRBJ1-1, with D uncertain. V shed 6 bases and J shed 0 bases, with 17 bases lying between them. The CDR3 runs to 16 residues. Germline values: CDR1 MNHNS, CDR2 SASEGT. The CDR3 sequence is CASSPLPWSMNTEAFF. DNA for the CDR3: TGTGCCAGCAGCCCCCTCCCCTGGAGTATGAACACTGAAGCTTTCTTT.